This entry lists 10 T cell receptor beta chains sequenced from one sample in a study of blood T cell repertoires in COVID-19. Method: immunoSEQ multiplex PCR; TCRdb's copy keeps in-frame clones and lacks some. The sample consists of about 120,000 clones, 88% of them appearing once. What was sequenced was peripheral blood. The origin of the receptors is a woman in her 50s with active or convalescent COVID-19.

With respect to this clone: At one end, the junction sequence differs from germline, possibly due to a read error. The genes are TRBV7-7 and TRBJ2-2; 7 nucleotides align to TRBD2. The CDR3 is 14 amino acids. Germline-derived CDR1 and CDR2 are SSHAT and FNYEAQ (reference sequence). CDR3 in amino acids: CASSVAGNTGELFF. The CDR3 coding sequence is TGTGCTAGCAGTGTAGCGGGGAACACCGGGGAGCTGTTTTTT.

This chain links TRBV7-6 with TRBJ2-6; 8 nucleotides line up with TRBD1. CDR3 size: 18 residues. CDR1 and CDR2 from the germline V gene are SGHVS and FNYEAQ. Losses at the gene ends were 5 bases for V and 3 bases for J; bases not matched to a gene: 12. The CDR3 DNA sequence: TGTGCCAGCAGCCCAGGGCCAGGGGGCTCGGATGGGGCCAACGTCCTGACTTTC. Translated: CASSPGPGGSDGANVLTF.

This rearrangement joins TRBV27 to TRBJ2-1, with 11 bases matching TRBD2. Germline trimming cut 6 bases from V and 1 base from J; bases unmatched to any gene: 8. The CDR3 has 17 residues. Germline V gene sequence: CDR1 MNHEY, CDR2 SMNVEV (reference sequence). The CDR3 loop is CASRNRLAGPSYNEQFF. The DNA for the CDR3 is TGTGCCAGCAGAAATAGACTAGCGGGGCCTTCCTACAATGAGCAGTTCTTC.

In nucleotides, the CDR3 is TGTGCCAGCAGCCCAGGGACAGGGGGCTACACCATATATTTT. Translating it yields CASSPGTGGYTIYF. The gene calls are TRBV7-8 and TRBJ1-3, with 12 positions matching TRBD1. CDR3 size: 14 residues. Germline trimming cut 5 bases from V and 8 bases from J; bases unmatched to any gene: 4. Germline V gives CDR1 SGHVS, CDR2 FQNEAQ. The complete variable domain, with remaining parts taken from reference TRBV7-8 and TRBJ1-3, reads GAGVSQSPRYKVAKRGQDVALRCDPISGHVSLFWYQQALGQGPEFLTYFQNEAQLDKSGLPSDRFFAERPEGSVSTLKIQRTQQEDSAVYLCASSPGTGGYTIYFGEGSWLTVV.

The rearrangement uses TRBV12-3 or TRBV12-4 and TRBJ1-2; D call uncertain. The CDR3 extends over 13 amino acids. V was trimmed by 3 bases and J by 0 bases, leaving 5 bases between them. CDR3 loop: CASSFSANYGYTF. As DNA, the CDR3 is TGTGCCAGCAGTTTCTCAGCTAACTATGGCTACACCTTC.

The J gene is TRBJ2-5, the V gene TRBV3-1 (or the pseudogene TRBV3-2), with 7 nucleotides matching TRBD1. The CDR3 has 15 amino acids. V shed 4 bases, J shed 2 bases, and the junction held 7 bases outside the gene matches. Germline V gene sequence: CDR1 LGHDT, CDR2 YNNKEL (reference sequence). CDR3 bases: TGTGCCAGCAGCCCAATAAGGACAGGACAAGAGACCCAGTACTTC. Translated: CASSPIRTGQETQYF.

The genes are TRBV6-5 and TRBJ2-6, with D perhaps matching TRBD2 (6 bases). The V gene lost 6 bases and the J gene lost 4 bases, with 13 bases spanning the gap. The CDR3 has 15 amino acids. Germline values: CDR1 MNHEY, CDR2 SVGAGI. The CDR3 loop reads CASRPGEAGANVLTF. CDR3 in DNA: TGTGCCAGCAGACCCGGGGAGGCAGGGGCCAACGTCCTGACTTTC.

V gene TRBV6-2 or TRBV6-3 combines with J gene TRBJ1-1; D is unresolved. V dropped 0 bases and J dropped 0 bases, with 11 bases sitting between them. CDR1 is MNHEY, CDR2 SVGEGT, per germline. The CDR3 has 16 amino acids. This CDR3 is CASSYSHHRLNTEAFF. The CDR3 DNA follows: TGTGCCAGCAGTTACTCTCATCATCGGTTGAACACTGAAGCTTTCTTT.

The gene calls are TRBV10-3 and TRBJ2-3; D remains unclear. Germline-derived CDR1 and CDR2 are ENHRY and SYGVKD. The CDR3 contains 15 residues. The V end lost 3 bases, the J end lost 4 bases, and 14 bases lay between the germline ends. CDR3 amino acids: CAISEDRSVADTQYF. The CDR3 bases are TGTGCCATCAGTGAAGATAGAAGCGTGGCAGATACGCAGTATTTT.

The rearrangement links TRBV30 to TRBJ2-2; D unresolved. Germline V CDR1 and CDR2: GTSNPN, SVGIG (reference sequence). Trimming cost V 0 bases and J 5 bases, with 13 bases left between them. This CDR3 is built from 15 residues. CDR3 nucleotides: TGTGCCTGGAGTGTAATACGAGTGTCTACCGGGGAGCTGTTTTTT. Translated, it gives CAWSVIRVSTGELFF.